Listed below are T cell receptor beta chains from one sample, sequenced in a study of low-dose radiotherapy and immunotherapy resistance in tumors. In TCRdb, the reads were re-called with MiXCR into one record per CDR3 protein. The table has about 89,000 distinct CDR3 sequences, more than 7.5% seen once. The specimen comprised PBMCs, sampled before treatment. Receptors originate from a male donor with prostate cancer. Each CDR3 is given with its conserved first and last residue. The D gene is left open where the match is weak. Clone size is stated in some rows and not others, as once, few, many or a class when expanded.

CDR3 length: 14
clone size: many
D gene: .
V gene: TRBV7-2
J gene: TRBJ2-5
CDR3 protein: CASSLAFSEGTQYF
CDR3 DNA: TGTGCCAGCAGCTTAGCATTTAGTGAGGGAACCCAGTACTTC

CDR3 length: 13
clone size: .
D gene: .
V gene: TRBV7-2
J gene: TRBJ1-2
CDR3 protein: CASSVTDGYGYTF
CDR3 DNA: TGTGCCAGCAGCGTCACGGATGGCTATGGCTACACCTTC

CDR3 length: 14
clone size: many
D gene: .
V gene: TRBV19
J gene: TRBJ2-5
CDR3 protein: CASSIGLNIQTQYF
CDR3 DNA: TGTGCCAGTAGTATCGGCCTAAATATACAGACCCAGTACTTC

CDR3 length: 13
clone size: many
D gene: .
V gene: TRBV28
J gene: TRBJ1-2
CDR3 protein: CASRRGNDYGYTF
CDR3 DNA: TGTGCCAGCAGAAGGGGGAATGACTATGGCTACACCTTC

CDR3 length: 13
clone size: many
D gene: .
V gene: TRBV29-1
J gene: TRBJ1-1
CDR3 protein: CSVCLGIDTEAFF
CDR3 DNA: TGCAGCGTTTGTCTGGGCATCGACACTGAAGCTTTCTTT

CDR3 length: 12
clone size: many
D gene: .
V gene: TRBV9
J gene: TRBJ2-1
CDR3 protein: CASESAYNEQFF
CDR3 DNA: TGTGCCAGCGAGTCGGCCTACAATGAGCAGTTCTTC

CDR3 length: 14
clone size: .
D gene: TRBD2
V gene: TRBV28
J gene: TRBJ2-7
CDR3 protein: CASSSSGMTYEQYF
CDR3 DNA: TGTGCCAGCAGTTCTAGCGGCATGACCTACGAGCAGTACTTC

CDR3 length: 13
clone size: many
D gene: TRBD2
V gene: TRBV6-5
J gene: TRBJ2-1
CDR3 protein: CASRRGLDGEQFF
CDR3 DNA: TGTGCCAGCAGGCGAGGACTAGATGGGGAGCAGTTCTTC

CDR3 length: 12
clone size: many
D gene: .
V gene: TRBV29-1
J gene: TRBJ2-2
CDR3 protein: CSAALNTGELFF
CDR3 DNA: TGCAGCGCGGCCCTGAACACCGGGGAGCTGTTTTTT

CDR3 length: 15
clone size: many
D gene: .
V gene: TRBV6-1
J gene: TRBJ2-3
CDR3 protein: CASSLSWGGTDTQYF
CDR3 DNA: TGTGCCAGCAGCCTTTCTTGGGGCGGCACAGATACGCAGTATTTT

CDR3 length: 15
clone size: many
D gene: .
V gene: TRBV6-2/TRBV6-3
J gene: TRBJ1-3
CDR3 protein: CASSYGGVARNTIYF
CDR3 DNA: TGTGCCAGCAGTTACGGAGGGGTCGCTAGAAACACCATATATTTT

CDR3 length: 16
clone size: many
D gene: .
V gene: TRBV5-1
J gene: TRBJ2-2
CDR3 protein: CASSLTSSTGTGELFF
CDR3 DNA: TGCGCCAGCAGCTTGACCTCTAGCACTGGTACCGGGGAGCTGTTTTTT

CDR3 length: 13
clone size: many
D gene: TRBD1
V gene: TRBV29-1
J gene: TRBJ2-3
CDR3 protein: CSVVGQHTDTQYF
CDR3 DNA: TGCAGCGTTGTGGGACAGCACACAGATACGCAGTATTTT

CDR3 length: 11
clone size: many
D gene: .
V gene: TRBV28
J gene: TRBJ1-1
CDR3 protein: CAISSIGEAFF
CDR3 DNA: TGTGCCATCTCTTCCATTGGTGAAGCTTTCTTT

CDR3 length: 18
clone size: many
D gene: .
V gene: TRBV6-4
J gene: TRBJ1-5
CDR3 protein: CASNPPSGTTYGNQPQHF
CDR3 DNA: TGTGCCAGCAATCCCCCGTCCGGGACAACTTATGGTAATCAGCCCCAGCATTTT

CDR3 length: 13
clone size: few
D gene: .
V gene: TRBV18
J gene: TRBJ1-5
CDR3 protein: CASSRGSDQPQHF
CDR3 DNA: TGTGCCAGCTCACGGGGATCTGATCAGCCCCAGCATTTT

CDR3 length: 20
clone size: many
D gene: TRBD1
V gene: TRBV28
J gene: TRBJ2-2
CDR3 protein: CASSLGTGGVRGVSFGELFF
CDR3 DNA: TGTGCCAGCAGCCTAGGGACAGGGGGCGTAAGGGGAGTCAGTTTCGGGGAGCTGTTTTTT

CDR3 length: 15
clone size: many
D gene: TRBD1
V gene: TRBV7-9
J gene: TRBJ1-1
CDR3 protein: CASSLRGQGASEAFF
CDR3 DNA: TGTGCCAGCAGCTTAAGGGGACAGGGGGCGTCTGAAGCTTTCTTT

CDR3 length: 12
clone size: many
D gene: TRBD1
V gene: TRBV12-3/TRBV12-4
J gene: TRBJ1-2
CDR3 protein: CASSFDRAGYTF
CDR3 DNA: TGTGCCAGCAGTTTCGACAGGGCTGGCTACACCTTC

CDR3 length: 13
clone size: many
D gene: .
V gene: TRBV19
J gene: TRBJ1-1
CDR3 protein: CAARDLGNGEAFF
CDR3 DNA: TGTGCCGCGAGGGATCTCGGAAATGGTGAAGCTTTCTTT

CDR3 length: 13
clone size: few
D gene: TRBD1
V gene: TRBV28
J gene: TRBJ1-5
CDR3 protein: CASWDSSNQPQHF
CDR3 DNA: TGTGCCAGTTGGGACAGTAGCAATCAGCCCCAGCATTTT

CDR3 length: 16
clone size: .
D gene: .
V gene: TRBV6-1
J gene: TRBJ2-5
CDR3 protein: CASSEFIVSAQETQYF
CDR3 DNA: TGTGCCAGCAGTGAATTCATAGTGAGCGCTCAAGAGACCCAGTACTTC

CDR3 length: 14
clone size: many
D gene: TRBD2
V gene: TRBV7-2
J gene: TRBJ2-1
CDR3 protein: CASSSTSGRAGFFF
CDR3 DNA: TGTGCCAGCAGCTCGACTAGCGGGAGGGCGGGGTTTTTCTTC

CDR3 length: 16
clone size: many
D gene: TRBD1
V gene: TRBV7-2
J gene: TRBJ2-5
CDR3 protein: CASSASATGVWETQYF
CDR3 DNA: TGTGCCAGCAGCGCCAGTGCGACAGGGGTATGGGAGACCCAGTACTTC

CDR3 length: 15
clone size: many
D gene: TRBD1
V gene: TRBV28
J gene: TRBJ2-7
CDR3 protein: CASSSTGTGTYEQYF
CDR3 DNA: TGTGCCAGCAGTTCCACCGGGACAGGGACCTACGAGCAGTACTTC

CDR3 length: 13
clone size: many
D gene: .
V gene: TRBV7-2
J gene: TRBJ2-3
CDR3 protein: CASSPQTRDTQYF
CDR3 DNA: TGTGCCAGCAGCCCTCAGACGCGAGATACGCAGTATTTT

CDR3 length: 19
clone size: many
D gene: TRBD2
V gene: TRBV5-1
J gene: TRBJ2-1
CDR3 protein: CASSLLVASGGTSYNEQFF
CDR3 DNA: TGCGCCAGCAGCTTGTTGGTGGCTAGCGGGGGGACTTCTTACAATGAGCAGTTCTTC

CDR3 length: 9
clone size: many
D gene: .
V gene: TRBV29-1
J gene: TRBJ1-2
CDR3 protein: CSVEGGYTF
CDR3 DNA: TGCAGCGTTGAGGGGGGCTACACCTTC

CDR3 length: 15
clone size: many
D gene: TRBD2
V gene: TRBV15
J gene: TRBJ2-5
CDR3 protein: CATSGPSGSKETQYF
CDR3 DNA: TGTGCCACCAGCGGGCCGAGCGGGAGTAAAGAGACCCAGTACTTC

CDR3 length: 16
clone size: many
D gene: TRBD2
V gene: TRBV7-8
J gene: TRBJ2-7
CDR3 protein: CASSLVPGLESYEQYF
CDR3 DNA: TGTGCCAGCAGCTTAGTCCCCGGACTAGAGTCCTACGAGCAGTACTTC

CDR3 length: 15
clone size: many
D gene: .
V gene: TRBV6-6
J gene: TRBJ2-7
CDR3 protein: CASTSPVGRSYEQYF
CDR3 DNA: TGTGCCAGCACTAGCCCGGTCGGGCGCTCCTACGAGCAGTACTTC

CDR3 length: 14
clone size: many
D gene: TRBD1
V gene: TRBV12-3/TRBV12-4
J gene: TRBJ1-5
CDR3 protein: CASSLQGASQPQHF
CDR3 DNA: TGTGCCAGCAGTTTACAGGGGGCAAGTCAGCCCCAGCATTTT

CDR3 length: 13
clone size: many
D gene: .
V gene: TRBV7-2
J gene: TRBJ1-2
CDR3 protein: CASSQDLLRGYTF
CDR3 DNA: TGTGCCAGCAGCCAAGACTTGTTGCGGGGCTACACCTTC

CDR3 length: 15
clone size: many
D gene: .
V gene: TRBV10-3
J gene: TRBJ2-4
CDR3 protein: CAISAGAEAKNIQYF
CDR3 DNA: TGTGCCATCAGTGCTGGGGCGGAGGCCAAAAACATTCAGTACTTC

CDR3 length: 17
clone size: many
D gene: .
V gene: TRBV12-3/TRBV12-4
J gene: TRBJ2-1
CDR3 protein: CASSEAQGSSSYNEQFF
CDR3 DNA: TGTGCCAGCAGTGAGGCACAGGGCAGCAGCTCCTACAATGAGCAGTTCTTC

CDR3 length: 15
clone size: many
D gene: TRBD1
V gene: TRBV12-3/TRBV12-4
J gene: TRBJ2-7
CDR3 protein: CASSDRAFGHDEQYF
CDR3 DNA: TGTGCCAGCAGCGACAGGGCCTTCGGGCACGACGAGCAGTACTTC

CDR3 length: 15
clone size: many
D gene: .
V gene: TRBV4-3
J gene: TRBJ2-7
CDR3 protein: CASSHCPRNSYEQYF
CDR3 DNA: TGCGCCAGCAGCCATTGCCCAAGGAACTCCTACGAGCAGTACTTC

CDR3 length: 13
clone size: many
D gene: TRBD1
V gene: TRBV19
J gene: TRBJ2-3
CDR3 protein: CASSDRVSDTQYF
CDR3 DNA: TGTGCCAGTAGCGACAGGGTGTCAGATACGCAGTATTTT

CDR3 length: 13
clone size: .
D gene: .
V gene: TRBV29-1
J gene: TRBJ2-7
CDR3 protein: CSVASDRLDEQYF
CDR3 DNA: TGCAGCGTTGCCTCCGACCGTCTTGACGAGCAGTACTTC

CDR3 length: 14
clone size: many
D gene: .
V gene: TRBV5-4
J gene: TRBJ1-2
CDR3 protein: CASSYGTENYGYTF
CDR3 DNA: TGTGCCAGCAGCTACGGGACCGAAAACTATGGCTACACCTTC

CDR3 length: 10
clone size: few
D gene: .
V gene: TRBV11-2
J gene: TRBJ2-1
CDR3 protein: CASSLASQFF
CDR3 DNA: TGTGCCAGCAGCTTAGCGTCCCAGTTCTTC

CDR3 length: 13
clone size: many
D gene: .
V gene: TRBV12-3/TRBV12-4
J gene: TRBJ1-2
CDR3 protein: CASSLKPDYGYTF
CDR3 DNA: TGTGCCAGCAGTTTAAAGCCTGACTATGGCTACACCTTC

CDR3 length: 14
clone size: many
D gene: .
V gene: TRBV28
J gene: TRBJ2-5
CDR3 protein: CASRPKYYQETQYF
CDR3 DNA: TGTGCCAGCAGACCTAAATACTACCAAGAGACCCAGTACTTC